This T cell receptor (beta chain) was sequenced during a study of OX40 agonist ivuxolimab in advanced cancers. Generated by immunoSEQ multiplex PCR, the TCRdb table keeps only in-frame clones and is missing some. The profile shows 50,000 or so clones, 60% to 80% of them singletons. At baseline, cycle 4 day 1, and cycle 7 day 1, blood was sampled. CDR3 length: 15 residues. Looked up from germline, CDR1 is MNHEY and CDR2 is SVGAGI. V shed 5 bases and J shed 4 bases, with 14 bases lying between them. The chain employs TRBV6-5 and TRBJ1-4; the D is unclear. Sequenced here: CD4+ or CD8+ T cells sorted from blood, sampled in a trial of the OX40 agonist ivuxolimab. This TCR derives from an adult with an advanced solid tumor such as melanoma, head and neck, liver or kidney cancer. In DNA form, the CDR3 reads TGTGCCAGCAGTACCTTGGAGGGTTTTAATGAAAAACTGTTTTTT. Protein product: CASSTLEGFNEKLFF.